Reported below is one T cell receptor (beta chain). Its antigen remains unidentified. The PCR had 60 Vbeta and 13 Jbeta primers. Authors' analysis steps: Roughly 80 million unique TCR beta chains, 8.5 million to 14 million shared, were counted in a later analysis. Libraries were prepared by immunoSEQ multiplex PCR; TCRdb keeps only in-frame clonotypes and omits some of them. For V, J and clone size, that table is used; D and trimming come from the DNA. The table includes around 190,000 clones, around 77% detected once. This sample was taken from a study of cytomegalovirus exposure and HLA in healthy donors. Regarding the study as a whole: In an earlier analysis, in fewer than 700 donors, most V segments appeared productive either ~90% or ~30% of the time.

The CDR3 runs 15 residues. The rearrangement joins TRBV21-1 to TRBJ1-2; the D call of TRBD1 is as the table states it, not checked on the DNA. TRBV21-1 is noted as a pseudogene. The TCR comes from a man aged 25 to 40 in good health and CMV-seronegative. The sequencing input was PBMCs. The CDR3 sequence is CASSKEGQGDYGYTF. In nucleotides, the CDR3 is TGTGCCAGCAGCAAAGAGGGACAGGGAGACTATGGCTACACCTTC.